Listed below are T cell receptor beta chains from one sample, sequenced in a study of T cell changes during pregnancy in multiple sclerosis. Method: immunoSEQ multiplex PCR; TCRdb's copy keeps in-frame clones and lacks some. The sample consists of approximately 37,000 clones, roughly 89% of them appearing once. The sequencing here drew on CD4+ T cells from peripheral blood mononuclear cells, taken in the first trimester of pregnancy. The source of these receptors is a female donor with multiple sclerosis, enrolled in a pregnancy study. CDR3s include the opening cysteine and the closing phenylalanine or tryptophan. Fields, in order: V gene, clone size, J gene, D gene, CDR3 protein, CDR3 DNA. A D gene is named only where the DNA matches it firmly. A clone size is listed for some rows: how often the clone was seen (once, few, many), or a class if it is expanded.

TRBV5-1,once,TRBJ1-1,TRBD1,CASSLLQGQNTEAFF,TGCGCCAGCAGCTTATTACAGGGGCAGAACACTGAAGCTTTCTTT
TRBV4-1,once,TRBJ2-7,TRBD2,CASSPGLADTYEQYF,TGCGCCAGCAGCCCGGGACTAGCCGATACCTACGAGCAGTACTTC
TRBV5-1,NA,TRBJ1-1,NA,CASSPGGTSVAFF,TGCGCCAGCAGCCCGGGGGGGACCTCGGTCGCTTTCTTT
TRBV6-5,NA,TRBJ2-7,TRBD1,CASSYSGKGAIHEQYF,TGTGCCAGCAGTTACTCAGGAAAGGGGGCCATTCACGAGCAGTACTTC
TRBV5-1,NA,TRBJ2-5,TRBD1,CASSLGQGRETQYF,TGCGCCAGCAGCTTGGGACAGGGAAGAGAGACCCAGTACTTC
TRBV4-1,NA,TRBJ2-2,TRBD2,CASSQESSGRPTGELFF,TGCGCCAGCAGCCAAGAGTCTAGCGGGAGACCCACCGGGGAGCTGTTTTTT
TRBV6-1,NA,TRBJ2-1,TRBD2,CASSVAGGGEQFF,TGTGCCAGCAGTGTAGCGGGAGGAGGGGAGCAGTTCTTC
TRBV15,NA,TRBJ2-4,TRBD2,CATSRAFPREGNIQYF,TGTGCCACCAGCAGAGCATTTCCCAGGGAGGGGAACATTCAGTACTTC
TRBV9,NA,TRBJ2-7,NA,CASSLEGTKPYEQYF,TGTGCCAGCAGCTTGGAGGGGACGAAACCCTACGAGCAGTACTTC
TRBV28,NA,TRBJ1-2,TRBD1,CASSGTGTGRYGYTF,TGTGCCAGCAGTGGAACCGGGACAGGGCGCTATGGCTACACCTTC
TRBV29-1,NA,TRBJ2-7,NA,CSVKTRVDSYEQYF,TGCAGCGTTAAAACTAGGGTTGATTCCTACGAGCAGTACTTC
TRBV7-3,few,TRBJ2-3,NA,CASSFRRGDTQYF,TGTGCCAGCAGCTTCCGCAGAGGAGATACGCAGTATTTT
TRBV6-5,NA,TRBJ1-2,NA,CASSQGQGSSGYTF,TGTGCCAGCAGTCAGGGTCAGGGTTCGAGTGGCTACACCTTC
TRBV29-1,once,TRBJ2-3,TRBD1,CSVVGQGAHTDTQYF,TGCAGCGTTGTGGGACAGGGGGCCCACACAGATACGCAGTATTTT
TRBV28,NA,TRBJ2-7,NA,CASSDPSREQYF,TGTGCCAGCAGCGATCCGAGCCGGGAGCAGTACTTC
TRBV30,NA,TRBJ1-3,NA,CAWSVGGVRNTIYF,TGTGCCTGGAGTGTCGGGGGGGTGCGAAACACCATATATTTT
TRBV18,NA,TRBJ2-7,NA,CASSPDSPEQYF,TGTGCCAGCTCACCCGACAGTCCCGAGCAGTACTTC
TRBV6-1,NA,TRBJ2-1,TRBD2,CASMSSSGFEQFF,TGTGCCAGCATGTCGAGTAGCGGGTTCGAGCAGTTCTTC
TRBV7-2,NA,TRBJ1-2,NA,CASSPRAAGRGNYGYTF,TGTGCCAGCAGCCCCCGAGCCGCAGGTCGCGGGAACTATGGCTACACCTTC
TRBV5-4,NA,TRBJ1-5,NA,CASSLYGSGGAVHF,TGTGCCAGCAGCTTATATGGGTCGGGAGGGGCGGTGCATTTT
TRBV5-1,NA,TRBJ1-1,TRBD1,CASSSQGGSVNTEAFF,TGCGCCAGCAGCTCGCAGGGGGGCTCGGTAAACACTGAAGCTTTCTTT
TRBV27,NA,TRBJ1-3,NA,CASSLEGSSGNTIYF,TGTGCCAGCAGTTTAGAGGGTAGCTCTGGAAACACCATATATTTT
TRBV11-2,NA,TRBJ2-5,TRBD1,CASSTGGTAQETQYF,TGTGCCAGCAGCACAGGGGGTACAGCCCAGGAGACCCAGTACTTC
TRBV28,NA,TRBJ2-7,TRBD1,CASSPGTGDEQYF,TGTGCCAGCAGTCCCGGGACAGGGGACGAGCAGTACTTC
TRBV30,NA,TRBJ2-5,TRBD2,CAWDDGLDGCQYF,TGTGCCTGGGACGACGGACTAGATGGGTGCCAGTACTTC
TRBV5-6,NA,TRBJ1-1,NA,CASSFLATTVGATEAFF,TGTGCCAGCAGCTTCCTAGCTACTACAGTGGGGGCCACTGAAGCTTTCTTT